The sequence of this TCR beta chain was determined in a study of blood T cell repertoires in COVID-19. Study-wide background: Whether acute or convalescent, the COVID-19 samples came from the United States, Italy and Spain. From T cells, B-cell-depleted T cells, or PBMCs came the material, which was cDNA or gDNA.

Original methodology: Scientists estimated how many nucleated cells there were by amplifying reference gene primers. Repertoires were generated with immunoSEQ multiplex PCR, while TCRdb's copy carries only in-frame clones and drops some. The DNA was the basis for D and trimming; V, J and clone size are from that table. This table holds approximately 100,000 clones, around 85% found once. This sequence originates from an elderly woman with acute or convalescent COVID-19. Specimen: peripheral blood.

CDR3 nucleotide sequence: TGTGCTAGTGGCCTCGGTAGCTCCTACAATGAGCAGTTCTTC. Its protein is CASGLGSSYNEQFF. The chain joins TRBV12-5 to TRBJ2-1, with D hard to call. Germline lookup yields CDR1 LGHNT and CDR2 FRNRAP. This CDR3 has 14 residues. The V end lost 6 bases, the J end lost 0 bases, and 9 bases lay between the germline ends.